A single sample gave rise to the 8 T cell receptor beta chains below, sequenced in a study of cytomegalovirus exposure and HLA in healthy donors. The PCR employed 60 Vbeta primers together with 13 Jbeta primers. Produced via immunoSEQ multiplex PCR; TCRdb's table is partial and in-frame only. The repertoire holds 100,000 to 120,000 clones, with 75% to 90% as singletons. The sequenced material came from PBMCs. Receptors were obtained from a man younger than 45 in good health and CMV-seropositive.

The count of this clone is one. The genes are TRBV7-2 and TRBJ2-3, with TRBD2 matching over 10 bases. J lost 6 bases, V lost 5 bases, and 11 bases had no gene match. The CDR3 runs 16 residues. Germline CDR1 reads SGHTA; CDR2 reads FQGNSA. The CDR3 DNA is TGTGCCAGCAGCCCCCCCAGCGGGGGGGCCCAGGATACGCAGTATTTT. Protein: CASSPPSGGAQDTQYF.

A single count supports this clone. The gene calls are TRBV7-2 and TRBJ2-6; D possibly corresponds to TRBD1 (5 bases). This CDR3 spans 16 amino acids. Trimming cost V 5 bases and J 0 bases, with 11 bases left between them. Looked up from germline, CDR1 is SGHTA and CDR2 is FQGNSA. The CDR3: CASSPQGISGANVLTF. CDR3 coding DNA: TGTGCCAGCAGCCCCCAGGGAATCTCTGGGGCCAACGTCCTGACTTTC.

V and J are TRBV29-1 and TRBJ1-1; 7 bases align to TRBD1. Trimming at V came to 1 base and at J to 8 bases, leaving 7 bases not matched to a gene. The CDR3 is 13 amino acids. CDR1 is SQVTM, CDR2 ANQGSEA, per germline. For the CDR3, the DNA is TGCAGCGTTGAAGGAAGACAGGGCGACGAAGCTTTCTTT. It is translated as CSVEGRQGDEAFF.

The chain is built from TRBV7-9 and TRBJ1-1, with 11 bases fitting TRBD1. Germline CDR1 and CDR2: SEHNR and FQNEAQ (reference sequence). The CDR3 has 16 residues. V dropped 4 bases and J dropped 3; count of bases not matched to a gene: 7. CDR3 amino acids: CASSWVGQGAHTEAFF. The CDR3 nucleotides read TGTGCCAGCAGCTGGGTCGGACAGGGGGCCCACACTGAAGCTTTCTTT.

The CDR3 nucleotides read TGTGCCAGCAGTCCAGGGACAGGGACTTACAATGAGCAGTTCTTC. Its protein product is CASSPGTGTYNEQFF. V usage is TRBV27 and J usage is TRBJ2-1, with 9 bases aligning to TRBD1. The germline V gene encodes CDR1 MNHEY and CDR2 SMNVEV (reference sequence). This CDR3 region has 15 residues. V shed 5 bases and J 4 bases; nucleotides not matched to a gene: 6.

This clone was recorded only once. V gene TRBV5-4 combines with J gene TRBJ1-4; D gene uncertain. The CDR3 loop spans 15 amino acids. Germline loops: CDR1 SGHNT, CDR2 YYREEE (reference sequence). V lost 4 bases to trimming and J lost 1 base, with 11 bases between them. The CDR3 DNA is TGTGCCAGCAGCCGCTTTGGAGGAACTAATGAAAAACTGTTTTTT. Protein sequence: CASSRFGGTNEKLFF.

As DNA, the CDR3 is TGCGCCAGCAGCTTGGAACCCAGGGAAGAAAAACTGTTTTTT. Translated, it gives CASSLEPREEKLFF. This rearrangement joins TRBV5-1 to TRBJ1-4; tentative D call: TRBD1 (5 bases). The length of the CDR3 is 14 residues. Germline V gives CDR1 SGHRS, CDR2 YFSETQ. Trimming took 0 bases from V and 8 from J, leaving 11 bases between them.

The chain links TRBV5-1 to TRBJ2-2; a weak D match, TRBD1 (6 bases). Germline assignment: CDR1 SGHRS and CDR2 YFSETQ. CDR3 length: 13 residues. With 2 bases removed from V and 6 bases from J, the gap between germline ends came to 8 bases. The CDR3 loop reads CASSFGQPGELFF. The CDR3 coding sequence is TGCGCCAGCAGCTTCGGACAGCCCGGGGAGCTGTTTTTT.